This record looks at one T cell receptor beta chain sequence and its context. Antigen unknown. This sample is drawn from a study of cytomegalovirus exposure and HLA in healthy donors. Study-wide background: Among roughly 180 million T cells, an earlier analysis found 117 million unique TCR beta sequences. Early on, a data release was issued that held approximately 92 million unique TCRs from HLA-typed donors. Findings and caveats of the study: The study recorded 150 to 200 TCR beta chains that were cytomegalovirus-associated.

V was shortened by 4 bases and J by 2 bases, with 14 bases between the two germline ends. Germline loops: CDR1 SGHRS, CDR2 YFSETQ. The CDR3 spans 15 residues. The PCR employed 60 Vbeta primers together with 13 Jbeta primers. Only in-frame clones appear in the TCRdb table, and some are missing; sequencing was by immunoSEQ multiplex PCR. The sample records more than 95,000 clones, around 76% being singletons. The rearrangement joins TRBV5-1 to TRBJ2-3, with D possibly being TRBD1 (7 bases). Sequencing was performed on PBMCs. The TCR was taken from a woman aged 18-30 years in good health and CMV-seropositive. The CDR3, as DNA: TGCGCCAGCAGCGGCGGGGACAGATTCACAGATACGCAGTATTTT. Translating gives CASSGGDRFTDTQYF.